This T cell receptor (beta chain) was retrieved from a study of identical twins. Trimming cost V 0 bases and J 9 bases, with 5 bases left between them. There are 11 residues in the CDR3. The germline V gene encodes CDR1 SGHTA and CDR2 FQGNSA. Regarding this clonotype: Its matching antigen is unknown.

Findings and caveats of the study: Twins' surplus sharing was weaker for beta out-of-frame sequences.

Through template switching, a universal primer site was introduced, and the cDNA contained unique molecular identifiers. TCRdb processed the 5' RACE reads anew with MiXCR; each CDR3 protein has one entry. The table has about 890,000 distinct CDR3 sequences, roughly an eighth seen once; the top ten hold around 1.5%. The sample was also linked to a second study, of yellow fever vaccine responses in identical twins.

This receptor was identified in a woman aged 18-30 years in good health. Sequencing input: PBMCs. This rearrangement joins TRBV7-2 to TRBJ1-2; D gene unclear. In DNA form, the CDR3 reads TGTGCCAGCAGCTTAGCGGCCAGCTACACCTTC. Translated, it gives CASSLAASYTF.